This T cell receptor beta chain originates from a study of T cell responses to AZD1222 COVID-19 vaccine (TCRdb year 2021). Describing the broader study: A total of 230 to 250 trial participants underwent TCR sequencing, of whom about 210 had received two doses of AZD1222 and roughly 26 had received two doses of the MenACWY control vaccine. Trial participants were enrolled into age subgroups of 18-55, 56-69 and 70-plus years, which contained approximately 150, 28 and 58 TCR-sequenced participants, respectively. The study at large found these results: CD4 TCRs associated with the vaccine covered the entire spike protein, and the dominant responses were in regions 160-218 and 743-854. The 56-69-year group was small, and its depth increase did not reach significance, likely because of low power. Participants were mostly white British, with more females than males. The authors suggested clonal diversity may have been underestimated. After two AZD1222 doses, both the breadth and the depth of spike-specific TCRs were significantly higher than at day 0 and than in MenACWY recipients. Nearly half of unique spike-specific TCRs reportedly recognized epitopes outside regions mutated in the B.1.351 and B.1.1.7 variants. Because no samples from the day 14 peak response were available, repertoires could be characterized only after the peak T cell response. Conclusions about previously exposed vaccinees are limited, since just a handful of AZD1222 recipients were seropositive for SARS-CoV-2 at baseline.

In this sample, this clone turned up once. The antigen it binds to is not known. Nothing much larger sits one base from this clone, and base qualities are not available. The sample's time point label is to be understood as: about 28 days (+/-7) after the second vaccine dose. Because spike-specific TCR depth and breadth did not differ between the two schedules, AZD1222 recipients who got a second dose at roughly 4 weeks were pooled with those who got a second dose at roughly 12 weeks. Vaccinee samples came from UK trials COV001 and COV002, including a single-blind randomized controlled phase 2/3 trial of AZD1222 (ChAdOx1 nCoV-19) in healthy adults. For TCRbeta chain sequencing, PBMC samples from trial participants were taken at day 0 and at day 28 after the second dose. The CDR3 holds 17 amino acids from the cysteine to the phenylalanine. Only the CDR3 portion is preserved as DNA: 51 bases, with reading frame beginning at the first base. Relative to germline, V is missing 3 bases and J is missing 6 bases, with 14 bases of the junction outside any gene match. For CDR1 and CDR2, the germline V gene (reference sequence) lists GTSNPN and SVGIG.

The CDR3 regions of human TCRbeta chains were analyzed by immunosequencing. On the authors' methods: TCRs in the repertoires were matched against a reference library of SARS-CoV-2-specific TCRs that had been generated with the MIRA antigen-specificity platform. Breadth was defined as the fraction of unique TCRs that were SARS-CoV-2-associated, and depth was defined as the fraction of total T cells that were SARS-CoV-2-associated. Using the MIRA data, each spike-specific TCR was mapped to the spike region that the TCR reacts to and placed in a CD4 or CD8 class. Log10-transformed breadth and depth values were compared by one-way ANOVA with Sidak's multiple comparisons tests. TCRdb holds this immuneACCESS table with in-frame rearrangements only. Some clones are missing; in checked studies, unresolved V genes explain under half, and the rest has no known cause. D and trimming come from the DNA, and the V and J calls and clone size come from that table. In this sample the table shows about 140,000 clones, roughly 91% of which occur a single time. Of the sample, approximately 3% is held by the ten largest clones.

This TCR derives from an adult who received the AZD1222 COVID-19 vaccine. Sequencing was performed on peripheral blood, taken 28 days after the second AZD1222 dose. The chain employs TRBV30 and TRBJ2-3; 11 nucleotides in the junction match TRBD2. At the DNA level, the sequence is TGTGCCTGGAGCGGGCTAGCGGGAGGAGGAGGAGACGATACGCAGTATTTT. This sequence encodes CAWSGLAGGGGDDTQYF.